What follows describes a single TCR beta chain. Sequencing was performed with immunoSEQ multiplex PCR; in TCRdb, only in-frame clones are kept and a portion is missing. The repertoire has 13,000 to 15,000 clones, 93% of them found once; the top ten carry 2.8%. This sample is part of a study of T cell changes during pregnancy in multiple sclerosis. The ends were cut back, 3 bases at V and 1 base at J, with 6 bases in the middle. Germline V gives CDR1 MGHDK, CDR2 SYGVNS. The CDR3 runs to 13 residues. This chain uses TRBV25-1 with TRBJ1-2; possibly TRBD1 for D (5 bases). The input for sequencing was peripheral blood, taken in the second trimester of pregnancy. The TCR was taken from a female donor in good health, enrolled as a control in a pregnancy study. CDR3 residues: CASSEDNNYGYTF. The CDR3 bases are TGTGCCAGCAGTGAGGACAATAACTATGGCTACACCTTC.